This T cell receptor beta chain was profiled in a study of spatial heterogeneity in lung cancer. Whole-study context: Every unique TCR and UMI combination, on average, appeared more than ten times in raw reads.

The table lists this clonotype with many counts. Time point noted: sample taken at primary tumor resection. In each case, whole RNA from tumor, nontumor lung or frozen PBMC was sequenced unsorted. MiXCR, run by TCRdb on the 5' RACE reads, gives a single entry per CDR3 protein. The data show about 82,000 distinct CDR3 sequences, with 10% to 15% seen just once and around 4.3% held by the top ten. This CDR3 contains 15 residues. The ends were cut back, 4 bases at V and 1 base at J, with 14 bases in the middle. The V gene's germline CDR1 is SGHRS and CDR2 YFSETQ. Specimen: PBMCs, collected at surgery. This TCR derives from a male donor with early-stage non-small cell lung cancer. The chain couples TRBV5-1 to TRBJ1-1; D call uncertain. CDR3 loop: CASSLKEKTNTEAFF. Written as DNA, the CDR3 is TGCGCCAGCAGCCTTAAGGAGAAGACGAACACTGAAGCTTTCTTT.